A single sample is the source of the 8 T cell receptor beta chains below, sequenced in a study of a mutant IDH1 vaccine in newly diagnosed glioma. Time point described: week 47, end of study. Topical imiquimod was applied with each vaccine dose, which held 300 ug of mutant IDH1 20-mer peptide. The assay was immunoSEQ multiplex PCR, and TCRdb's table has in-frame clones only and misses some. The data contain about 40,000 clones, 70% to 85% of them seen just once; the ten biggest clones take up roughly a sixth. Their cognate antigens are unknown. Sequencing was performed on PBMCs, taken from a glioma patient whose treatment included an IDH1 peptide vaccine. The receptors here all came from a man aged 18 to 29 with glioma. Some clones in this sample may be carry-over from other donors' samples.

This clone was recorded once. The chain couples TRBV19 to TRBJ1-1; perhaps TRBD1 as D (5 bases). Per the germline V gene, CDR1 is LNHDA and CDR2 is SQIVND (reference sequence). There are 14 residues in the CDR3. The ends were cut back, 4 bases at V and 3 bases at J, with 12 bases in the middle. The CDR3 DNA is TGTGCCAGTAGTAAAGGGGAGTTCCACACTGAAGCTTTCTTT. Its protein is CASSKGEFHTEAFF.

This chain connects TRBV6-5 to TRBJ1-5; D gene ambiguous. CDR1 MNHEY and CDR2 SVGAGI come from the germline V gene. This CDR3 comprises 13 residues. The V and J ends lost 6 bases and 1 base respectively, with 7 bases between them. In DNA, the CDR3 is TGTGCCAGCAGGGTGGGGAGCAATCAGCCCCAGCATTTT. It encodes CASRVGSNQPQHF.

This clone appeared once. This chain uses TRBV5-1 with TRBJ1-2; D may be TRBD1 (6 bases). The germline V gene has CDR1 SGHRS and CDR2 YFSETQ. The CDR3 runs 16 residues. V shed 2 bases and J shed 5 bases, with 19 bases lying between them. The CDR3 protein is CASSFSQGSLPYGYTF. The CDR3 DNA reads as TGCGCCAGCAGCTTTTCACAGGGCTCTCTTCCTTATGGCTACACCTTC.

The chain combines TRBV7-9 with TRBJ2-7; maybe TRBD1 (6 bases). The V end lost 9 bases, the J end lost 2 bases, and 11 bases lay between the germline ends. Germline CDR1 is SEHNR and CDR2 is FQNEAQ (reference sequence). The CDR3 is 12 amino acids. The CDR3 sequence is CASTGSTYEQYF. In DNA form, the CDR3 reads TGTGCCAGTACAGGGTCCACCTACGAGCAGTACTTC.

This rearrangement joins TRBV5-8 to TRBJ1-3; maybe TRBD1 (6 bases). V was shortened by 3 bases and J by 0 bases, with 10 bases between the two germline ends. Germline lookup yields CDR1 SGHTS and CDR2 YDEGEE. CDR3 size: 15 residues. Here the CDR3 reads CASSSTGSSGNTIYF. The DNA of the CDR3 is TGTGCCAGCAGCTCAACAGGGAGCTCTGGAAACACCATATATTTT.

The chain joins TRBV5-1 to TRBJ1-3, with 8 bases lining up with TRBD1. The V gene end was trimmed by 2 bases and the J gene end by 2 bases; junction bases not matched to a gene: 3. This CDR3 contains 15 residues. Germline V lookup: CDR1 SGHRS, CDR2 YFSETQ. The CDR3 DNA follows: TGCGCCAGCAGCTTATCAGGGGGCACTGGAAACACCATATATTTT. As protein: CASSLSGGTGNTIYF.

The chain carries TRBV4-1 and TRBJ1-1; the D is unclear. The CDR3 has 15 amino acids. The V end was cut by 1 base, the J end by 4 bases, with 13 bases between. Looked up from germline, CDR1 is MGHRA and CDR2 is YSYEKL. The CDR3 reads CASSQGPMRGTEAFF. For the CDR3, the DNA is TGCGCCAGCAGCCAAGGCCCCATGAGAGGCACTGAAGCTTTCTTT.

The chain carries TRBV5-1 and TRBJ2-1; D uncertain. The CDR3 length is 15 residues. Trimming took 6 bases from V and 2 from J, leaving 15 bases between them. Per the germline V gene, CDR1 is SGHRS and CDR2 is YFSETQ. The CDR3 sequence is CASMLNSRTYNEQFF. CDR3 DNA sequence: TGCGCCAGCATGTTAAATAGCCGAACCTACAATGAGCAGTTCTTC.